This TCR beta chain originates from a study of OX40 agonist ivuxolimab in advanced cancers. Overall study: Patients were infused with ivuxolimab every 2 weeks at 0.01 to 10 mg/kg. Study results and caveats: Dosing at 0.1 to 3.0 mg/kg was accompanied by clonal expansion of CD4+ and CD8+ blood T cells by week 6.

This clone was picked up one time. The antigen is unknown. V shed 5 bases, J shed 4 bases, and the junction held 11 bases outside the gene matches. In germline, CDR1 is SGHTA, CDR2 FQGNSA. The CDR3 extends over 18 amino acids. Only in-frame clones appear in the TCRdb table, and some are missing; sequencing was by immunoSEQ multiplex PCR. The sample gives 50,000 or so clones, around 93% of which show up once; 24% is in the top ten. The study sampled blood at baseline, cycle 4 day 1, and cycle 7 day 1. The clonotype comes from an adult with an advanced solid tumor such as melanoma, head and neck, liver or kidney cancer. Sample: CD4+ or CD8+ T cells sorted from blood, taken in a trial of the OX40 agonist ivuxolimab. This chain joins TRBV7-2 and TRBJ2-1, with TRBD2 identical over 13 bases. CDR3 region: CASSLGLAGAPRYNEQFF. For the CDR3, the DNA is TGTGCCAGCAGCCTCGGACTAGCGGGAGCCCCTCGGTACAATGAGCAGTTCTTC.